This entry is about one T cell receptor beta chain. The data stem from a study of blood T cell repertoires in COVID-19. Study-wide background: The samples span acute and convalescent COVID-19 from the United States, Italy and Spain. T cells, B-cell-depleted T cells, or PBMCs provided the cDNA or gDNA that served as material.

The V gene's germline CDR1 is MNHEY and CDR2 SVGEGT. This CDR3 has 14 residues. V was clipped by 5 bases and J by 10 bases, with 21 bases between them. Original handling: Counts of nucleated cells, estimated from reference gene primer amplification, were obtained. Measured with immunoSEQ multiplex PCR; TCRdb has only the in-frame clones, and not every one. The V and J calls and clone size are taken from that table; D and trimming were inferred from the DNA. The sample contains about 190,000 clones, 80% to 90% of which appear only once. The source of this sequence is a woman in her 70s with active or convalescent COVID-19. The chain has TRBV6-2 or TRBV6-3 and TRBJ2-7; TRBD2 is a possible D gene (6 bases). Material for sequencing was peripheral blood. The CDR3 sequence: CASSRTSSGVRQYF. CDR3 sequence (DNA): TGTGCCAGCAGTCGTACTAGCTCTGGGGTTCGACAGTACTTC.